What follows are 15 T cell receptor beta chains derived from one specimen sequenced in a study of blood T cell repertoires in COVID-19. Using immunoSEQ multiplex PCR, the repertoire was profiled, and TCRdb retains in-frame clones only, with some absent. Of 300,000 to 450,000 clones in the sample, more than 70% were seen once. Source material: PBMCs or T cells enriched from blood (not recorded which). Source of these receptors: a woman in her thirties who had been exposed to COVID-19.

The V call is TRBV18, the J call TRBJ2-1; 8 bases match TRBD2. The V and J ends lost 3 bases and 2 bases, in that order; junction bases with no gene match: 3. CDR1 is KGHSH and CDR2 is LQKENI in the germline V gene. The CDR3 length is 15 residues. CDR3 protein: CASSPSGETYNEQFF. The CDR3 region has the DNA TGTGCCAGCTCACCTAGCGGGGAAACCTACAATGAGCAGTTCTTC.

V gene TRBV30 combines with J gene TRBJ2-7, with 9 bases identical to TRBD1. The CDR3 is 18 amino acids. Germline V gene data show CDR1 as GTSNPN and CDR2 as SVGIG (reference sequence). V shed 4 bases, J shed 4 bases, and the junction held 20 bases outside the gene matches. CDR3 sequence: CAWTRNLQLDRGFYEQYF. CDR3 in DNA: TGTGCCTGGACTAGGAATTTACAACTGGACAGGGGATTTTACGAGCAGTACTTC.

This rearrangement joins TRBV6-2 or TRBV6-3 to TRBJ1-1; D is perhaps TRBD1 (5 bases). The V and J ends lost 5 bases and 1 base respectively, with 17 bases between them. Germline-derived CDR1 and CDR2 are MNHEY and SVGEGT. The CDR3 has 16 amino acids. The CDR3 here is CASSDETGLWNTEAFF. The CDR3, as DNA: TGTGCCAGCAGTGATGAAACGGGACTCTGGAACACTGAAGCTTTCTTT.

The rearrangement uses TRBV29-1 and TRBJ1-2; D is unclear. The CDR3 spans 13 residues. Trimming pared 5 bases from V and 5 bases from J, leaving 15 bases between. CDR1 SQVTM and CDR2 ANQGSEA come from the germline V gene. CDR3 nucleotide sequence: TGCAGCGTTCAGCGGGAGACACTTTATGGCTACACCTTC. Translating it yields CSVQRETLYGYTF. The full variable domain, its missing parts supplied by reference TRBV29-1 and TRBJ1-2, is SAVISQKPSRDICQRGTSLTIQCQVDSQVTMMFWYRQQPGQSLTLIATANQGSEATYESGFVIDKFPISRPNLTFSTLTVSNMSPEDSSIYLCSVQRETLYGYTFGSGTRLTVV.

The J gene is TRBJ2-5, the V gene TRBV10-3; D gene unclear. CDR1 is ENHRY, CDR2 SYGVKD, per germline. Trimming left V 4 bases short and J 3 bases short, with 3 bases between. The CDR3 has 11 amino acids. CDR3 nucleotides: TGTGCCATCAGTGGTAAAGAGACCCAGTACTTC. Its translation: CAISGKETQYF.

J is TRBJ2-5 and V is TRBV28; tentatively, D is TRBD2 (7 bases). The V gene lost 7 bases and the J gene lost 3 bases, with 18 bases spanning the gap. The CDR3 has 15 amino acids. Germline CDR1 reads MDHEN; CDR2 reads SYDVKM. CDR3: CASTPGGRVKETQYF. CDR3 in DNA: TGTGCCAGCACCCCGGGGGGCAGGGTTAAAGAGACCCAGTACTTC.

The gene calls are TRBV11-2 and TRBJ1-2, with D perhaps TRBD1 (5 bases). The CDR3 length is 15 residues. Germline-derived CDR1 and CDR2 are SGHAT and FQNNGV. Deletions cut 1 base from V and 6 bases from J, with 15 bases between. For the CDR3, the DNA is TGTGCCAGCAGCTTAGTGCCGGGAGGGGTCAATGGCTACACCTTC. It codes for CASSLVPGGVNGYTF.

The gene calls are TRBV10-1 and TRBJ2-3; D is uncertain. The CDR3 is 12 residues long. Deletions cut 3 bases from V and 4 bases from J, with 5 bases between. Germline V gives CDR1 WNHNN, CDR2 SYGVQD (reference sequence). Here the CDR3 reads CASSDAADTQYF. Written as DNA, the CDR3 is TGCGCCAGCAGTGATGCAGCAGATACGCAGTATTTT.

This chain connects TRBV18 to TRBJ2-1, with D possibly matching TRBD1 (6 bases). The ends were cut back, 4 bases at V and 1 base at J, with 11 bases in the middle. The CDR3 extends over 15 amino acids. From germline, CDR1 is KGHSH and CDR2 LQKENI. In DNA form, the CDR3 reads TGTGCCAGCTCACTCAACAGGGATTCCTACAATGAGCAGTTCTTC. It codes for CASSLNRDSYNEQFF.

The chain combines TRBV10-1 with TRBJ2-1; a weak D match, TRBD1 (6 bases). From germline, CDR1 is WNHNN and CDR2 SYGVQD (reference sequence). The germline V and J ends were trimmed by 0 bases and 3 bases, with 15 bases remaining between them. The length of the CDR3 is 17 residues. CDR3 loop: CASSESKGAGVYNEQFF. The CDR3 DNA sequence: TGCGCCAGCAGTGAGTCGAAAGGGGCAGGGGTCTACAATGAGCAGTTCTTC.

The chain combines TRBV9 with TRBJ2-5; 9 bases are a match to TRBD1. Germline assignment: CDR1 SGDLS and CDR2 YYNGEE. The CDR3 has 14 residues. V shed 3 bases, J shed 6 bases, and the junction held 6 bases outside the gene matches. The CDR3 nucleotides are TGTGCCAGCAGCGACGGGGACAGGGCGAAGACCCAGTACTTC. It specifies CASSDGDRAKTQYF.

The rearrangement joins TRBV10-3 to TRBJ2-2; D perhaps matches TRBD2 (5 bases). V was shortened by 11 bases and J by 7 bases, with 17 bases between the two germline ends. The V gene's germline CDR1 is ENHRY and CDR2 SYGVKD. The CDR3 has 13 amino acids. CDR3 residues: CASLGLAGGELFF. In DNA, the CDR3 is TGTGCCTCCCTCGGGCTGGCGGGCGGGGAGCTGTTTTTT.

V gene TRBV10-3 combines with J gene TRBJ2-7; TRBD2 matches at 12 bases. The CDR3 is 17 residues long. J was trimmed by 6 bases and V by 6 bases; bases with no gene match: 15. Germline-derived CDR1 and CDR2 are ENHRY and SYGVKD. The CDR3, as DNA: TGTGCCATCAGCCGCCCCCCCGCCGGGACTAGCGGGCGCGAGCAGTACTTC. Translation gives CAISRPPAGTSGREQYF.

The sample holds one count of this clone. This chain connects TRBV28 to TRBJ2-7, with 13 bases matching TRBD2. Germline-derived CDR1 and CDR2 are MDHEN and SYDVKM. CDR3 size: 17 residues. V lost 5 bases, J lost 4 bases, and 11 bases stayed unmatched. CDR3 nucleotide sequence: TGTGCCAGCAGTCCACTGACTAGCGGGAGGCCGGGTTACGAGCAGTACTTC. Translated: CASSPLTSGRPGYEQYF.

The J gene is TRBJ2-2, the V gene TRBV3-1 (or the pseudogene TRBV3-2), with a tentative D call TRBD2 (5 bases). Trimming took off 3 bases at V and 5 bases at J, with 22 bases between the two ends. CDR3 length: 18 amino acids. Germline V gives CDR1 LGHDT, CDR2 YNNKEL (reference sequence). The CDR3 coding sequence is TGTGCCAGCAGCCAGGAACCCGCGGCTACCCGGGGAACCGGGGAGCTGTTTTTT. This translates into CASSQEPAATRGTGELFF.